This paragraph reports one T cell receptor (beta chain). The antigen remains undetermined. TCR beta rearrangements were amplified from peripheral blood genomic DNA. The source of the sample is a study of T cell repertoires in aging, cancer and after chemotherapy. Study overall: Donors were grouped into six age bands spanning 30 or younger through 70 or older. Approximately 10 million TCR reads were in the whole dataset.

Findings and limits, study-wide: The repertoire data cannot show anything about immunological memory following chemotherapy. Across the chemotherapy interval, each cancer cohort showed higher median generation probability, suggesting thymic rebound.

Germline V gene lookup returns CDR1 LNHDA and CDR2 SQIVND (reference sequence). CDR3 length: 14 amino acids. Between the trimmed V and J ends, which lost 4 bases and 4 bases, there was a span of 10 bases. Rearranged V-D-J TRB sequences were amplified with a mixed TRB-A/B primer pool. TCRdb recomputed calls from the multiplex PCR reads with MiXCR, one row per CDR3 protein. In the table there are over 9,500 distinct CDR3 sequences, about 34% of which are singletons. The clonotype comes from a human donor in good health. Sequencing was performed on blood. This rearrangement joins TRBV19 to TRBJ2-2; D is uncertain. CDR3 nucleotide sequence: TGTGCCAGTAGTAGAGGTTCTGCCACCGGGGAGCTGTTTTTT. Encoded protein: CASSRGSATGELFF.